Listed below are T cell receptor beta chains from one sample, sequenced in a study of regulatory T cells in long-lasting Graves disease. From the multiplex PCR reads, TCRdb called clonotypes with MiXCR, one entry per CDR3 protein. Of 600,000 to 650,000 distinct CDR3 sequences detected, approximately 15% appear once; the ten largest clones hold 18%. The same specimen was also included in a second study, on T cells in Graves' hyperthyroidism and ophthalmopathy.

This material consisted of peripheral blood mononuclear cells (PBMCs), taken at new diagnosis, from a patient treated with antithyroid drugs. These TCRs come from a woman in her 30s with Graves disease. Each CDR3 is given with its conserved first and last residue. A D gene is named only where the DNA matches it firmly. Size is omitted from some rows. Given values are once, few, many or a class for expanded clones.

J gene,clone size,D gene,V gene,CDR3 protein,CDR3 DNA
TRBJ1-2,few,TRBD1,TRBV27,CASSSIAPNPSTGPYGYTF,TGTGCCAGCAGTTCTATAGCCCCAAACCCCTCGACAGGGCCCTATGGCTACACCTTC
TRBJ1-1,few,TRBD1,TRBV3-1,CASSPWDRKNTEAFF,TGTGCCAGCAGCCCTTGGGACAGAAAGAACACTGAAGCTTTCTTT
TRBJ2-3,-,-,TRBV18,CASSRSRESTDTQYF,TGTGCCAGCTCACGTAGCAGGGAGAGCACAGATACGCAGTATTTT
TRBJ2-7,-,-,TRBV4-2,CASSQVEDQLPYEQYF,TGTGCCAGCAGCCAGGTGGAGGATCAGTTGCCCTACGAGCAGTACTTC
TRBJ2-2,few,-,TRBV7-2,CASSLGLVRTGELFF,TGTGCCAGCAGCTTAGGGCTAGTGCGCACCGGGGAGCTGTTTTTT
TRBJ2-7,many,-,TRBV5-1,CASGFSGYEQYF,TGCGCCAGCGGATTTAGCGGCTACGAGCAGTACTTC
TRBJ2-4,-,-,TRBV12-3/TRBV12-4,CASSPRTTDIQYF,TGTGCCAGCAGTCCGAGGACGACGGACATTCAGTACTTC
TRBJ2-5,-,-,TRBV30,CAWQELTGETQYF,TGTGCCTGGCAAGAATTAACTGGGGAGACCCAGTACTTC
TRBJ2-3,-,-,TRBV28,CASVRGADTQYF,TGTGCCAGCGTTCGGGGCGCAGATACGCAGTATTTT
TRBJ2-1,few,TRBD2,TRBV30,CAWSTSGSTEQFF,TGTGCCTGGAGTACTAGCGGGAGTACTGAGCAGTTCTTC